This TCR beta chain was captured by sequencing in a study of blood T cell repertoires in COVID-19. Across the whole study: Nucleic acid was either cDNA or gDNA, and it came from T cells, B-cell-depleted T cells, or PBMCs.

The repertoire was sequenced with immunoSEQ multiplex PCR; TCRdb's copy has only in-frame clones and lacks some. The sample holds fewer than 200,000 clones, less than 90% seen once. CDR1 and CDR2 (germline): MNHEY, SVGAGI. The CDR3 is 16 residues long. V lost 0 bases, J lost 0 bases, and 11 bases lay in between. J is TRBJ1-2 and V is TRBV6-5; D gene uncertain. The sequencing sample was made of peripheral blood. This clonotype was sampled from a man in his 60s with acute or convalescent COVID-19. The CDR3 nucleotides read TGTGCCAGCAGTTACTCGAAACTCTTAGCTAACTATGGCTACACCTTC. Encoded protein: CASSYSKLLANYGYTF.